This record covers a single TCR beta chain. The clone's antigen remains unknown. No clone much larger than this one lies a single base away; base qualities are absent. These data belong to a study of shared clonotypes between healthy human individuals (dated by TCRdb to 2019 to 2021). A note on the overall study: The cohort comprised two women and a few men aged 18 to 49 years. Blood TCR repertoires of five healthy adults were deeply sequenced to estimate repertoire size and the extent of clonotype sharing between individuals. For each donor, CD4 naive and CD4 memory were each given three plates, CD8 naive was given two plates, and CD8 memory was given one plate. Each donor's leukapheresis produced roughly between roughly 0.9 and 9 billion PBMCs. To increase sequencing depth and limit assay-specific biases, different laboratories used diverse techniques to prepare libraries and sequence TCR repertoires.

For the CD8 naive samples, CD45RO-negative cells were positively selected for CCR7, yielding a CD45RA+CCR7+ population from which TemRA cells were excluded. The donors were healthy, HIV-negative adults who had no recently reported acute infections or vaccinations. All donors were Caucasian adults living in Nashville, Tennessee, USA. After blood collection by leukapheresis, PBMCs were isolated using Ficoll-Histopaque density gradient centrifugation and then cryopreserved in the vapor phase of liquid nitrogen. Analytical flow cytometry was used to check the purity and quantity of each magnetically sorted T cell population. Genomic DNA was isolated from each sorted fraction and quantified by UV absorbance on a Nanodrop 2000c. Using the deep immunoSEQ assay, TCR CDR3 regions were amplified from genomic DNA by multiplex PCR. Extracted genomic DNA from each cell subset was spread evenly across all wells of several immunoSEQ 96-well plates, with each plate serving as a replicate. For sorted subsets, each replicate PCR was loaded with roughly 200 ng genomic DNA, equivalent to 25,000 to 35,000 T cell genomes. Purified libraries were quantified with a Qubit 3.0 fluorometer, sized on a Bioanalyzer 2100, and re-quantified with the KAPA Library Quantification kit. Each immunoSEQ 96-well plate was sequenced on its own single-read 150-cycle Illumina NextSeq 550 flow cell. The source study handled its data this way. The immunoSEQ output contained only junctional sequences without quality scores, so filtering could not match that applied to full-length reads. To assign V/J genes and CDR3, sequences were annotated using PyIR, a Python wrapper for IgBLAST v1.9, with IMGT germline references. Reads were removed for weak V/J assignments (E-value above 1e-6), missing CDR3, stop codons, out-of-frame junctions, or ambiguous translated residues. V3J clonotypes were defined as sequences sharing the same inferred V gene, J gene, and CDR3 amino acid sequence. Percentage overlap between repertoires was computed as shared unique clonotypes divided by the size of the smaller repertoire. Three approaches were used to assess repertoire richness: RTK rarefaction, the Chao1 estimator, and Recon v2.1 estimates of unobserved clonotypes. Generation probabilities for all TCRbeta clonotypes obtained by the gDNA method from a few donors were computed using OLGA. TCRdb took over this immuneACCESS table, retaining in-frame rearrangements with V and J assigned. Such tables are incomplete; in checked studies, under half of the missing clones stem from an unresolved V gene, and the remainder is unexplained. V, J and clone size are taken as reported in that table, and D and trimming were inferred from the DNA itself. The sample contains roughly 2.1 million clones, under 95% of them found a single time. 1.5% to 2% of the sample goes to the ten largest clones.

Results the study describes overall, beyond this receptor: Larger estimated clonotype richness was generally found for naive subsets than for memory subsets. The small number of donors limited the genetic and exposure-history diversity represented. Even with the large sequencing depth, rarefaction of the sorted-subset datasets indicated that sequencing was incomplete. Sampling was restricted to blood, and TCR repertoires in tissue are likely to differ from TCR repertoires in blood. Pairwise subsampling led to the expectation that sequencing depth would affect the degree of clonotype sharing among donors. Compared with non-shared clonotypes, the clonotypes found in all four sorted-subset donors had higher generation probabilities. Sharing across a few donors was observed for around 4.8% of naive CD4, over 3% of naive CD8, over 2% of memory CD4, and 0.4% of memory CD8 clonotypes.

The receptor comes from a man aged 18 to 35 in good health. Some clones in this sample may be carry-over from other donors' samples. Sequenced sample: naive CD8+ T cells from PBMCs. In the paper's terms, the cell subset or site label means: CD45RA+CCR7+.

In nucleotides, the sequence is TGTGCCAGCAGTCCCGGACTACCTGAGACCCAGTACTTC. This encodes CASSPGLPETQYF. The sequence is built from TRBV27 and TRBJ2-5; a tentative D call is TRBD2 (6 bases match). The junction carries 12 bases between V and J, which are trimmed by 5 bases and 5 bases respectively. The CDR3, cysteine through phenylalanine, is 13 amino acids long. Of all the DNA, just the CDR3 is kept, 39 bases in frame from base 1. The germline V gene encodes CDR1 MNHEY and CDR2 SMNVEV (reference sequence).